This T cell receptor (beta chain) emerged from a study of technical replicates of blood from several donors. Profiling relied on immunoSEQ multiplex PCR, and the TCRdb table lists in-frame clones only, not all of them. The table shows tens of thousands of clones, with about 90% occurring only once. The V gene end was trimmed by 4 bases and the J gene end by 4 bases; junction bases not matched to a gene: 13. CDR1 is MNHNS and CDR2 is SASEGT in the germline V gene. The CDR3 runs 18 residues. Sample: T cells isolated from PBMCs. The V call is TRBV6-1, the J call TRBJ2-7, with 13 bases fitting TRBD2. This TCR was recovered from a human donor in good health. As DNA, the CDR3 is TGTGCCAGCAGTGGGAAACCGGGACTAGCGGGAATATTATACGAGCAGTACTTC. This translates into CASSGKPGLAGILYEQYF.